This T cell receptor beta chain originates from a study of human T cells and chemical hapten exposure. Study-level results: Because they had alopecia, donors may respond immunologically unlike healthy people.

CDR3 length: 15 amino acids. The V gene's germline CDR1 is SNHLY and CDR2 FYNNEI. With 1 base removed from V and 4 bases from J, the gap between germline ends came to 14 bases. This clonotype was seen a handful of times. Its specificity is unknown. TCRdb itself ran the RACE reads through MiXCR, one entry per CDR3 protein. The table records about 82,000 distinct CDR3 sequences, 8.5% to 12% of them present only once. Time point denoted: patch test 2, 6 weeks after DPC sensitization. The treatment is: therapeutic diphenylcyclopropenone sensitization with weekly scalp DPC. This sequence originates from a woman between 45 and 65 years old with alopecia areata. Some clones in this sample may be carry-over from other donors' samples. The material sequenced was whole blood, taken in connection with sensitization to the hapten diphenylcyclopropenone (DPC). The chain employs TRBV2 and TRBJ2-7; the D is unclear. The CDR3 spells CASSEDLGKTYEQYF. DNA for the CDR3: TGTGCCAGCAGTGAAGACTTAGGCAAGACTTACGAGCAGTACTTC.